The 9 T cell receptor beta chains in this list originate from one sample, sequenced in a study of T-cell memory formation after mild COVID-19. TCRdb called the 5' RACE reads again in MiXCR, with one record for every CDR3 protein. The table records 120,000 to 150,000 distinct CDR3 sequences, about 19% of them present only once. The specimen was PBMCs or a T cell subset sorted from them (not recorded which). The receptors stem from an adult woman who had mild COVID-19 (a few samples of this study predate the infection). Cell type and time point are not known.

This clonotype was counted a few times. V usage is TRBV7-8 and J usage is TRBJ2-3; 14 bases fit TRBD2. Germline loops: CDR1 SGHVS, CDR2 FQNEAQ. The CDR3 runs 21 residues. The V gene end was trimmed by 2 bases and the J gene end by 4 bases; junction bases not matched to a gene: 17. The CDR3 protein is CASSLRYLLGLAGEGSDTQYF. The CDR3 DNA is TGTGCCAGCAGCTTACGGTACCTTCTGGGACTAGCGGGAGAGGGGTCAGATACGCAGTATTTT.

This clonotype was observed a few times. The chain has TRBV5-1 and TRBJ2-3; D is tentatively TRBD1 or TRBD2 (6 bases each). CDR1 SGHRS and CDR2 YFSETQ come from the germline V gene. The V end was cut by 4 bases, the J end by 0 bases, with 18 bases between. This CDR3 is built from 17 residues. The CDR3 DNA is TGCGCCAGCAGCCGAGGAGGGGGGTCCGTGAGCACAGATACGCAGTATTTT. It is translated as CASSRGGGSVSTDTQYF. Full variable domain (remainder filled in from reference TRBV5-1 and TRBJ2-3): KAGVTQTPRYLIKTRGQQVTLSCSPISGHRSVSWYQQTPGQGLQFLFEYFSETQRNKGNFPGRFSGRQFSNSRSEMNVSTLELGDSALYLCASSRGGGSVSTDTQYFGPGTRLTVL.

The chain uses TRBV7-2 and TRBJ2-3; TRBD1 is a possible D gene (5 bases). The germline V gene has CDR1 SGHTA and CDR2 FQGNSA. The length of the CDR3 is 16 residues. V shed 2 bases and J shed 8 bases, with 20 bases lying between them. CDR3: CASSLSQVGARGTQYF. The CDR3 DNA reads TGTGCCAGCAGCTTATCTCAAGTGGGCGCTAGGGGTACGCAGTATTTT.

This clonotype occurred a few times. V is TRBV5-1 and J is TRBJ2-1; D may be TRBD2 (5 bases). V was clipped by 4 bases and J by 0 bases, with 11 bases between them. Germline-derived CDR1 and CDR2 are SGHRS and YFSETQ. The CDR3 totals 15 residues. CDR3 protein: CASSKAESSYNEQFF. CDR3 bases: TGCGCCAGCAGCAAAGCGGAAAGCTCCTACAATGAGCAGTTCTTC. Full variable domain (rest looked up from reference TRBV5-1 and TRBJ2-1): KAGVTQTPRYLIKTRGQQVTLSCSPISGHRSVSWYQQTPGQGLQFLFEYFSETQRNKGNFPGRFSGRQFSNSRSEMNVSTLELGDSALYLCASSKAESSYNEQFFGPGTRLTVL.

V is TRBV30 and J is TRBJ2-3; 9 bases agree with TRBD1. The germline V gene has CDR1 GTSNPN and CDR2 SVGIG (reference sequence). The J segment lost 0 bases and the V segment lost 2 bases, leaving 9 bases of the junction unmatched. The CDR3 runs 17 residues. Here the CDR3 reads CAWSSQPGTGSTDTQYF. The CDR3 nucleotides are TGTGCCTGGAGTTCCCAGCCGGGGACAGGGAGCACAGATACGCAGTATTTT.

This clonotype appeared a single time. The chain carries TRBV3-1 and TRBJ1-5; no clear D. This CDR3 comprises 14 residues. Germline CDR1 and CDR2: LGHDT and YNNKEL (reference sequence). V lost 0 bases and J lost 2, with 5 bases in between. The CDR3 loop is CASSQDVGNQPQHF. As DNA, the CDR3 is TGTGCCAGCAGCCAAGATGTTGGCAATCAGCCCCAGCATTTT.

The chain joins TRBV11-3 to TRBJ1-1, with TRBD1 matching over 9 bases. V lost 3 bases to trimming and J lost 5 bases; unmatched junction nucleotides: 7. The CDR3 covers 15 residues. Germline lookup yields CDR1 SGHNT and CDR2 YENEEA. In nucleotides, the CDR3 is TGTGCCAGCAGCTTTTCGGGACAGGGTGTGACTGAAGCTTTCTTT. It yields the protein CASSFSGQGVTEAFF. The whole variable domain, remainder taken from reference TRBV11-3 and TRBJ1-1, is EAGVVQSPRYKIIEKKQPVAFWCNPISGHNTLYWYLQNLGQGPELLIRYENEEAVDDSQLPKDRFSAERLKGVDSTLKIQPAELGDSAVYLCASSFSGQGVTEAFFGQGTRLTVV.

This clonotype appeared a few times. In DNA, the CDR3 is TGTGCCATCAGGACAGGGGGGGACACTGAAGCTTTCTTT. Its protein is CAIRTGGDTEAFF. The rearrangement uses TRBV10-3 and TRBJ1-1; TRBD1 agrees at 9 bases. CDR1 is ENHRY, CDR2 SYGVKD, per germline. Trimming took 6 bases from V and 3 from J; bases not matched to a gene: 2. This CDR3 comprises 13 residues.

The sample holds a few counts of this clonotype. The chain carries TRBV9 and TRBJ2-5, with D possibly matching TRBD1 (6 bases). Germline CDR1 is SGDLS and CDR2 is YYNGEE. Trimming pared 0 bases from V and 4 bases from J, leaving 19 bases between. This CDR3 contains 17 residues. CDR3 sequence: CASSVVPTGQGAETQYF. CDR3 in DNA: TGTGCCAGCAGCGTAGTTCCTACGGGACAAGGGGCAGAGACCCAGTACTTC. Variable domain in full (rest from reference TRBV9 and TRBJ2-5): DSGVTQTPKHLITATGQRVTLRCSPRSGDLSVYWYQQSLDQGLQFLIQYYNGEERAKGNILERFSAQQFPDLHSELNLSSLELGDSALYFCASSVVPTGQGAETQYFGPGTRLLVL.